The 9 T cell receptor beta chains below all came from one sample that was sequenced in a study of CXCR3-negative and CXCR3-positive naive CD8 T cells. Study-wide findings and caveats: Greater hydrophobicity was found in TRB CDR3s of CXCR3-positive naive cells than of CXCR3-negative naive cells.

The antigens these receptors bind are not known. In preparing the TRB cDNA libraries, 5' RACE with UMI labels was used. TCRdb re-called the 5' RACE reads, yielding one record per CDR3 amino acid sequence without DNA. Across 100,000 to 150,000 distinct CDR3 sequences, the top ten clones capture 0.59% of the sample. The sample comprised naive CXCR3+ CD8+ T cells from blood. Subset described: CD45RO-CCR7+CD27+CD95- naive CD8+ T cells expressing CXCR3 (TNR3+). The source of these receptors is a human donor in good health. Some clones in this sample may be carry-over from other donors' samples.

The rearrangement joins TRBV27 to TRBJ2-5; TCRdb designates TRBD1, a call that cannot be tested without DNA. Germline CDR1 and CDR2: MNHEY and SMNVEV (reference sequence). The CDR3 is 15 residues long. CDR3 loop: CASSYQTGVGETQYF.

CDR3 amino acids: CASSLEASGGRSTDTQYF. The chain employs TRBV11-3 and TRBJ2-3; TCRdb selects TRBD2, and the lack of DNA leaves this call unchecked. This CDR3 has 18 residues. Germline V gives CDR1 SGHNT, CDR2 YENEEA.

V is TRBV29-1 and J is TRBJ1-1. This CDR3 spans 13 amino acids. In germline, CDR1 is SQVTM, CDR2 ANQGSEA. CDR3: CSVEEVGSTEAFF.

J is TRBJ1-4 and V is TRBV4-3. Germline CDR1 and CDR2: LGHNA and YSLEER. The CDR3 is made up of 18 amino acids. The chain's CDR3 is CASSQDKAYLGSNEKLFF.

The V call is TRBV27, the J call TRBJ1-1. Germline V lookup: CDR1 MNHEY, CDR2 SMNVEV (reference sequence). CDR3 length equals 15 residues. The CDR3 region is CASSSLPVANTEAFF.

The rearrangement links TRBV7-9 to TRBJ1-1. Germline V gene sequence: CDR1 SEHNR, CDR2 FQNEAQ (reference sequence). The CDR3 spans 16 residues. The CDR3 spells CASSLVSGGRTTEAFF.

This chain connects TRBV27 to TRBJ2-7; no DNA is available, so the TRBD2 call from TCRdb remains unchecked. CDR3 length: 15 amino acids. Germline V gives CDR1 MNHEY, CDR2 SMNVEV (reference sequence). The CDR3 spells CASRLGLAGAYEQYF.

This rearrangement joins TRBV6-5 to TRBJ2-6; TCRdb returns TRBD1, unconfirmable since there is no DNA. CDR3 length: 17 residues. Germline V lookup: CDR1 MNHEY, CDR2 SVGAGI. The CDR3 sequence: CASSYGGDIPGANVLTF.

The CDR3: CASSPPGLAGTHEQYF. J is TRBJ2-7 and V is TRBV3-1; checking the TCRdb D call of TRBD2 is not possible without DNA. CDR3 size: 16 residues. Germline loops: CDR1 LGHDT, CDR2 YNNKEL (reference sequence).